This entry is about one T cell receptor beta chain. Looked up from germline, CDR1 is SGHDT and CDR2 is YYEEEE. V trimming: 2 bases; J trimming: 4 bases; junction bases outside the gene matches: 4. The CDR3 has 14 residues. Sequencing used immunoSEQ multiplex PCR; TCRdb keeps in-frame clones, though not all of them. The table has around 170,000 clones, roughly 82% seen once. These data are taken from a study of blood T cell repertoires in COVID-19. Turning to the study itself: Italy, Spain and the United States were the sources of the convalescent and acute COVID-19 samples.

Sequenced input: PBMCs or T cells enriched from blood (not recorded which). The sequence was obtained from a woman in her twenties or thirties who had recovered from COVID-19. The V call is TRBV5-6, the J call TRBJ1-2; the match to TRBD1 covers 8 bases. CDR3 protein: CASSFGQGSYGYTF. In DNA, the CDR3 is TGTGCCAGCAGCTTCGGACAGGGCTCCTATGGCTACACCTTC.